These 14 T cell receptor beta chains share one sample of origin, sequenced in a study of T cells in Graves' hyperthyroidism and ophthalmopathy. Amplification targeted TCR beta CDR3 regions from RNA transcripts. HTBI primers were employed in a first-round RT-PCR of the TCR CDR3. TCRdb itself ran the multiplex PCR reads through MiXCR, one entry per CDR3 protein. Of approximately 640,000 distinct CDR3 sequences listed, under 20% are singletons. Material for sequencing was blood. All receptors derive from a woman in her twenties or thirties with Graves' hyperthyroidism.

This clonotype was recorded at least ten times. The rearrangement joins TRBV12-3 or TRBV12-4 to TRBJ2-7; TRBD1 aligns across 8 bases. The CDR3 runs to 15 residues. Germline trimming cut 0 bases from V and 0 bases from J; bases unmatched to any gene: 1. The CDR3 nucleotides read TGTGCCAGCAGTTTAGCGGGACAGGTCTCCTACGAGCAGTACTTC. The encoded protein is CASSLAGQVSYEQYF.

The chain employs TRBV27 and TRBJ1-1, with a weak D call TRBD1 (5 bases). Germline V gene sequence: CDR1 MNHEY, CDR2 SMNVEV (reference sequence). The V and J ends lost 6 bases and 1 base respectively, with 12 bases between them. The CDR3 has 14 residues. In nucleotides, the CDR3 is TGTGCCAGCAGGCGGGGGAGTGGGAACACTGAAGCTTTCTTT. Amino acids: CASRRGSGNTEAFF.

Ten or more counts support this clonotype. J is TRBJ2-1 and V is TRBV2; TRBD2 matches 12 bases. Germline V gives CDR1 SNHLY, CDR2 FYNNEI. Unmatched junction bases numbered 8, after V lost 7 bases and J lost 7 bases. The CDR3 is made up of 15 amino acids. The CDR3 coding sequence is TGTGCCAGCACCCGACTAGCGGGAGTAGGGAATGAGCAGTTCTTC. Protein: CASTRLAGVGNEQFF.

This clonotype was seen a few times. The J gene is TRBJ1-2, the V gene TRBV12-3 or TRBV12-4; D may be TRBD1 (5 bases). The germline V and J ends were trimmed by 8 bases and 6 bases, with 13 bases remaining between them. The CDR3 is 12 amino acids. The CDR3 region has the DNA TGTGCCAGCCAAATCGGGGGGGATGGCTACACCTTC. This translates into CASQIGGDGYTF.

This chain links TRBV20-1 with TRBJ2-7, with a possible D match to TRBD2 (6 bases). The germline V and J ends were trimmed by 0 bases and 2 bases, with 14 bases remaining between them. Germline V lookup: CDR1 DFQATT, CDR2 SNEGSKA (reference sequence). This CDR3 has 15 amino acids. The CDR3 DNA reads TGCAGTGCTAGAGATATGGGGGGAGGTGCCTACGAGCAGTACTTC. This encodes CSARDMGGGAYEQYF.

This clonotype occurred many times. This chain uses TRBV10-3 with TRBJ2-5; 12 positions agree with TRBD2. The CDR3 contains 18 residues. Germline-derived CDR1 and CDR2 are ENHRY and SYGVKD. V trimming: 4 bases; J trimming: 2 bases; junction bases outside the gene matches: 11. The CDR3 DNA sequence: TGTGCCATCAGTGGGAAACTAGCGGGAGGTGGTAGGCAAGAGACCCAGTACTTC. This codes for CAISGKLAGGGRQETQYF.

This clonotype was seen once. This rearrangement joins TRBV5-1 to TRBJ2-1; D gene unclear. The CDR3 has 12 amino acids. With 4 bases removed from V and 4 bases from J, the gap between germline ends came to 6 bases. CDR1 SGHRS and CDR2 YFSETQ come from the germline V gene. The CDR3 coding sequence is TGCGCCAGCAGCACAGCGTACAATGAGCAGTTCTTC. Its protein product is CASSTAYNEQFF.

This clonotype was observed many times. The CDR3 DNA follows: TGTGCCAGCAGTCTTCGACTAGCGGGAGGCGTGGATGAGCAGTACTTC. This encodes CASSLRLAGGVDEQYF. This chain uses TRBV7-2 with TRBJ2-7, with 13 bases matching TRBD2. CDR3 length equals 16 residues. The germline V gene encodes CDR1 SGHTA and CDR2 FQGNSA. J gave up 7 bases and V 6 bases, and 12 bases lay outside the gene matches.

This clonotype was observed a few times. The rearrangement joins TRBV4-1 to TRBJ2-5, with 10 bases identical to TRBD1. V was pared by 3 bases and J by 4 bases, with 5 bases of the junction left unmatched. Germline-derived CDR1 and CDR2 are MGHRA and YSYEKL. There are 15 residues in the CDR3. CDR3 sequence reads: CASSHSRQGAETQYF. The CDR3 DNA is TGCGCCAGCAGCCATAGCCGACAGGGGGCAGAGACCCAGTACTTC.

This clonotype was recorded a few times. This sequence joins TRBV9 and TRBJ2-1; no reliable D call. Germline V gives CDR1 SGDLS, CDR2 YYNGEE. CDR3 length: 15 amino acids. Trimming removed 1 base from V and 2 bases from J, with 10 bases in between. The CDR3 here is CASSVSPGPYNEQFF. The DNA of the CDR3 is TGTGCCAGCAGCGTAAGCCCGGGCCCCTACAATGAGCAGTTCTTC. Full variable domain (outside the CDR3, taken from reference TRBV9 and TRBJ2-1): DSGVTQTPKHLITATGQRVTLRCSPRSGDLSVYWYQQSLDQGLQFLIQYYNGEERAKGNILERFSAQQFPDLHSELNLSSLELGDSALYFCASSVSPGPYNEQFFGPGTRLTVL.

This clonotype appeared many times. The chain joins TRBV10-3 to TRBJ2-7; D remains unclear. The CDR3 is 13 residues long. V was pared by 10 bases and J by 1 base, with 14 bases between. Germline-derived CDR1 and CDR2 are ENHRY and SYGVKD. DNA of the CDR3: TGTGCCACCCGCTCAAGGTCTTCCTACGAGCAGTACTTC. It translates to CATRSRSSYEQYF.

In nucleotides, the CDR3 is TGTGCCAGCAGCGTCCGACAGGGTGGGCAAGAGACCCAGTACTTC. Its protein is CASSVRQGGQETQYF. V and J are TRBV27 and TRBJ2-5; 7 nucleotides align to TRBD1. Unmatched junction bases numbered 9, after V lost 6 bases and J lost 2 bases. The CDR3 contains 15 residues. Germline CDR1 is MNHEY and CDR2 is SMNVEV (reference sequence).

The chain joins TRBV9 to TRBJ2-7, with TRBD1 matching 12 bases. The CDR3 is 15 residues long. CDR1 SGDLS and CDR2 YYNGEE come from the germline V gene. V shed 3 bases and J 7 bases; nucleotides not matched to a gene: 8. The CDR3 sequence: CASSAGTGGSREQYF. The CDR3 DNA reads TGTGCCAGCAGCGCCGGGACAGGGGGCAGTAGGGAGCAGTACTTC.

This clonotype has ten or more counts. The gene calls are TRBV3-1 and TRBJ2-7, with 8 bases that match TRBD2. From germline, CDR1 is LGHDT and CDR2 YNNKEL (reference sequence). The CDR3 loop spans 14 amino acids. The ends lost 10 bases at V and 3 bases at J; junction bases unmatched: 11. CDR3: CATKPGLGDYEQYF. The CDR3 coding sequence is TGTGCCACCAAACCGGGACTAGGAGACTACGAGCAGTACTTC.